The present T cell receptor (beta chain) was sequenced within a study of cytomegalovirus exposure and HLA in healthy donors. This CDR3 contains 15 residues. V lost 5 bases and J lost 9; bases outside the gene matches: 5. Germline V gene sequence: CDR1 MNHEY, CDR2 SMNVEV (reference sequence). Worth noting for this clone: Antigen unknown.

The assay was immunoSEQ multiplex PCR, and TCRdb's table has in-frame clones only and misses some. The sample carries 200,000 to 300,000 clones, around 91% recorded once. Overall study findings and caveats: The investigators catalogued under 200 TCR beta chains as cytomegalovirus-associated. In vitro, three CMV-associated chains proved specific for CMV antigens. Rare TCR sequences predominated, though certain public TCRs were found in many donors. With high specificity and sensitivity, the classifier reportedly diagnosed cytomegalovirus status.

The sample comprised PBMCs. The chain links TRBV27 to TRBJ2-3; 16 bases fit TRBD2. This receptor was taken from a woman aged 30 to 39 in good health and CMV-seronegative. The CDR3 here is CASSLPGLAGGTQYF. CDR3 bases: TGTGCCAGCAGTCTTCCGGGACTAGCGGGAGGGACGCAGTATTTT.